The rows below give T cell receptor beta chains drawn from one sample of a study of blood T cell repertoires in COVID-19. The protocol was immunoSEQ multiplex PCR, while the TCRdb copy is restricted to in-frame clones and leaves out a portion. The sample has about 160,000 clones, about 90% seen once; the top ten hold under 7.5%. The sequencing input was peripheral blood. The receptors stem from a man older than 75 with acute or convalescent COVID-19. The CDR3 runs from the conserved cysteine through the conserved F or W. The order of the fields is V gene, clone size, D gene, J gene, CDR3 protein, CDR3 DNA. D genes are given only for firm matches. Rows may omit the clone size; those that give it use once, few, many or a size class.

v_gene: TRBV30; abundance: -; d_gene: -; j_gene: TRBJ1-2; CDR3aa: CAWSLGYNYGYTF; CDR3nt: TGTGCCTGGAGCCTAGGATACAACTATGGCTACACCTTC
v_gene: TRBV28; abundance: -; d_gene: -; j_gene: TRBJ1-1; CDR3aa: CASRPPRGVGTEAFF; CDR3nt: TGTGCCAGCAGACCCCCCAGGGGCGTCGGCACTGAAGCTTTCTTT
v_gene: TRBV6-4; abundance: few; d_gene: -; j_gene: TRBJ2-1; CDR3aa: CASSDGRLGEQFF; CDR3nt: TGTGCCAGCAGTGATGGGAGGTTGGGTGAGCAGTTCTTC
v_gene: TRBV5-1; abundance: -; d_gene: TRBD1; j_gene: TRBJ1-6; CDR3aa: CASSSRDSQNSPLHF; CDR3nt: TGCGCCAGCAGTTCCCGGGACAGCCAAAATTCACCCCTCCACTTT
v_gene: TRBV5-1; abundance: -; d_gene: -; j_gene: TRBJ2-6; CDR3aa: CASSPGSSGANVLTF; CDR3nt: TGCGCCAGCAGTCCGGGGAGCTCTGGGGCCAACGTCCTGACTTTC
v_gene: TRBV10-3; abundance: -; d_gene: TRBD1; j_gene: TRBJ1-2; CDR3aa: CAISEDRVVGYTF; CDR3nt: TGTGCCATCAGTGAAGACAGGGTGGTTGGCTACACCTTC
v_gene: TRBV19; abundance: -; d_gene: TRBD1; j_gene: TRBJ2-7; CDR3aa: CASSTRPGTGAYEQYF; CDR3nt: TGTGCCAGTAGTACCCGTCCCGGGACAGGGGCCTACGAGCAGTACTTC
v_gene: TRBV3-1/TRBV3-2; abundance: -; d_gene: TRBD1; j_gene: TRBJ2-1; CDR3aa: CASSFTGVGEQFF; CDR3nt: TGTGCCAGCAGCTTTACAGGGGTCGGGGAGCAGTTCTTC
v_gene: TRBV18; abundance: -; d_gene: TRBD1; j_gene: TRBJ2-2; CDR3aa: CASSLQGADGELFF; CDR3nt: TGTGCCAGCTCACTACAGGGGGCTGACGGGGAGCTGTTTTTT
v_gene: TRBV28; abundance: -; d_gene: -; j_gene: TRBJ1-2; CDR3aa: CASLTPGIGYGYTF; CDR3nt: TGTGCCAGTTTGACGCCGGGGATAGGCTATGGCTACACCTTC
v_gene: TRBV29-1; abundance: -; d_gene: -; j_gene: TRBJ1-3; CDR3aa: CSVERGNTIYF; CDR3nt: TGCAGCGTTGAGAGAGGAAACACCATATATTTT
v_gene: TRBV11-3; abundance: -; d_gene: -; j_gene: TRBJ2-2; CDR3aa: CASSLGAHSAGLSGELFF; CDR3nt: TGTGCCAGCAGCTTAGGGGCCCACAGCGCGGGGTTGAGCGGGGAGCTGTTTTTT
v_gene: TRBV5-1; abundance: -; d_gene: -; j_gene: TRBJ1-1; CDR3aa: CASSLAQGGAEAFF; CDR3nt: TGCGCCAGCAGCTTGGCCCAGGGCGGGGCTGAAGCTTTCTTT
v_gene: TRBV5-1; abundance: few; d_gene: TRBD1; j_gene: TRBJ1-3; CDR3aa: CASTTGGTTSGNTIYF; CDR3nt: TGCGCCAGCACAACAGGGGGCACTACCTCTGGAAACACCATATATTTT
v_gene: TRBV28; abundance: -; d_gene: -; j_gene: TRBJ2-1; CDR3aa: CASSFGGRVDEQFF; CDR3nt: TGTGCCAGCAGTTTCGGGGGGCGGGTGGATGAGCAGTTCTTC
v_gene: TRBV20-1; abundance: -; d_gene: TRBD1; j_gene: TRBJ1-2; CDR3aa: CSASTGVSYGYTF; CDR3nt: TGCAGTGCTAGTACAGGGGTCTCCTATGGCTACACCTTC
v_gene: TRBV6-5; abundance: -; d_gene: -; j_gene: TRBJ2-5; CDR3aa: CASSYSLGGTQYF; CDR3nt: TGTGCCAGCAGTTACTCACTGGGGGGGACCCAGTACTTC
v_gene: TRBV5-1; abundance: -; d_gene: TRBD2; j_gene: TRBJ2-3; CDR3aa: CASSRGWGGDTDTQYF; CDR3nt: TGCGCCAGCAGTCGTGGTTGGGGGGGTGACACAGATACGCAGTATTTT
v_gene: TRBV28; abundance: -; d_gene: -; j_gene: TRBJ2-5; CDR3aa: CASSPGVQETQYF; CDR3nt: TGTGCCAGCAGCCCAGGGGTACAAGAGACCCAGTACTTC
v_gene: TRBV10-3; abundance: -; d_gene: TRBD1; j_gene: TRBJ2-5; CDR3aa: CAISEGQGAQETQYF; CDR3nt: TGTGCCATCAGTGAGGGACAGGGGGCTCAAGAGACCCAGTACTTC
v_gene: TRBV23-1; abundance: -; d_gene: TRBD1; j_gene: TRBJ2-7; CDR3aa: CASSQSGQGYEQYF; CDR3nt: TGCGCCAGCAGTCAATCCGGACAGGGCTACGAGCAGTACTTC
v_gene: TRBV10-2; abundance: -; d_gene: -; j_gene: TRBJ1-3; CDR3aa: CASSEKYRDVSGNTIYF; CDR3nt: TGCGCCAGCAGTGAGAAATACAGGGACGTCTCTGGAAACACCATATATTTT
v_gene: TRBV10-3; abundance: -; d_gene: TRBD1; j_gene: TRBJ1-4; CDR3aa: CAISESGQGAGEKLFF; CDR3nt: TGTGCCATCAGTGAGTCGGGACAGGGGGCAGGTGAAAAACTGTTTTTT
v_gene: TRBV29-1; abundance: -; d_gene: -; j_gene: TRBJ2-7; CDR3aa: CSVSGHLNSYEQYF; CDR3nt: TGCAGCGTTTCGGGACACCTAAACTCCTACGAGCAGTACTTC
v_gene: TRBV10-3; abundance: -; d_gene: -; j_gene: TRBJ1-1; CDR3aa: CAISAGGFEAFF; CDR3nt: TGTGCCATCAGTGCGGGGGGGTTTGAAGCTTTCTTT
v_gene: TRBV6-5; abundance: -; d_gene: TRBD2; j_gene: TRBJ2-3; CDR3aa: CASRSASGSTDTQYF; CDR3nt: TGTGCCAGCAGATCTGCTAGCGGGAGCACAGATACGCAGTATTTT
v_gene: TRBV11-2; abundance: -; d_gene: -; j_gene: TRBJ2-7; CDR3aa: CASSLVAYSGQSYEQYF; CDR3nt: TGTGCCAGCAGCTTAGTTGCGTACAGCGGGCAATCCTACGAGCAGTACTTC
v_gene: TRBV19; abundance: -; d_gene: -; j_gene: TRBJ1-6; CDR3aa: CATRTAYNSPLHF; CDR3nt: TGTGCCACCAGGACAGCCTATAATTCACCCCTCCACTTT
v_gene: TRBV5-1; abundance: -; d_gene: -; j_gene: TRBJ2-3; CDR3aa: CASRDGQMASTDTQYF; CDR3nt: TGCGCCAGCAGGGACGGACAGATGGCTAGCACAGATACGCAGTATTTT
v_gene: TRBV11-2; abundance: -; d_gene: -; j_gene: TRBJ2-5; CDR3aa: CASSLPLGPSETQYF; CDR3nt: TGTGCCAGCAGCTTACCCCTAGGTCCCTCTGAGACCCAGTACTTC
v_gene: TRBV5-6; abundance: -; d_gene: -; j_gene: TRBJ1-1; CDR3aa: CASSLRRRNTEAFF; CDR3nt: TGTGCCAGCAGCTTGCGTAGGAGGAACACTGAAGCTTTCTTT
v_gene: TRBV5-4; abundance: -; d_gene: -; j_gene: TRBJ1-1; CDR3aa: CASSGGWPGTEAFF; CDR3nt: TGTGCCAGCAGCGGTGGTTGGCCAGGCACTGAAGCTTTCTTT
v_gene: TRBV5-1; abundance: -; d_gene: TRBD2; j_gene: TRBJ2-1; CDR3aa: CASSLSLSGRLNEQFF; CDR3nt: TGCGCCAGCAGCTTGAGCCTTAGCGGGAGGTTAAATGAGCAGTTCTTC
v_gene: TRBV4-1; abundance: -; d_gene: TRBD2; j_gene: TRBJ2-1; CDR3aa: CASSQDAGGSYNEQFF; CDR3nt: TGCGCCAGCAGCCAAGACGCGGGGGGGTCCTACAATGAGCAGTTCTTC
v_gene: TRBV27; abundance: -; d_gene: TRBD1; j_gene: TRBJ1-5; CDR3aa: CASSAGTGSNQPQHF; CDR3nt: TGTGCCAGCAGCGCCGGGACAGGGAGCAATCAGCCCCAGCATTTT
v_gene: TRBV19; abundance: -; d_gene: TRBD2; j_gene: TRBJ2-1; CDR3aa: CASTPPGRIHNEQFF; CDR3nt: TGTGCCAGTACCCCCCCCGGGAGGATTCACAATGAGCAGTTCTTC
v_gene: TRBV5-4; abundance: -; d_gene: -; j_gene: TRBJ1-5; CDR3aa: CASSFGGSNQPQHF; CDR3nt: TGTGCCAGCAGCTTCGGGGGAAGCAATCAGCCCCAGCATTTT
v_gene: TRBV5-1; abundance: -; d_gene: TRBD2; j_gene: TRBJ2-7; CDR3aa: CASSSGTSGLYDHYEQYF; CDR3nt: TGCGCCAGCAGCTCCGGGACTAGCGGCCTTTACGACCATTACGAGCAGTACTTC
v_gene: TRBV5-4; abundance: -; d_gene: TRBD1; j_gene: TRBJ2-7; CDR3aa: CASLTQTGTGSVEQYF; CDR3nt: TGTGCCAGCCTCACCCAAACCGGGACAGGGTCTGTCGAGCAGTACTTC
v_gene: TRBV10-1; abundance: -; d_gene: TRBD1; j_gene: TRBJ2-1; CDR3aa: CASSEGTGHNEQFF; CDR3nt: TGCGCCAGCAGTGAAGGGACAGGACACAATGAGCAGTTCTTC
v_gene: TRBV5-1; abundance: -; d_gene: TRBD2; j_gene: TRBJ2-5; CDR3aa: CASKRGEKETQYF; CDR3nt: TGCGCCAGCAAGCGGGGGGAAAAGGAGACCCAGTACTTC
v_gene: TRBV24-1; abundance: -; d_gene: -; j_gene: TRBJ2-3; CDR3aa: CATQGWGDTQYF; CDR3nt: TGTGCCACACAGGGTTGGGGGGATACGCAGTATTTT
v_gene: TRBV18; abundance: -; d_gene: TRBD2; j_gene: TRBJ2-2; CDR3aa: CASSPTVGAGVGTGELFF; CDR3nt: TGTGCCAGCTCACCCACGGTAGGAGCGGGAGTTGGGACCGGGGAGCTGTTTTTT
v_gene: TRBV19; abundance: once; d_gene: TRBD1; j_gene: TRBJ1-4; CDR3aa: CASSITQGAEGEKLFF; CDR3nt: TGTGCCAGTAGTATAACACAGGGGGCTGAGGGTGAAAAACTGTTTTTT
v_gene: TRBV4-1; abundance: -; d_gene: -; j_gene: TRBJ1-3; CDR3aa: CASSRPPQAGGGNTIYF; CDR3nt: TGCGCCAGCAGCCGCCCCCCTCAGGCGGGGGGTGGAAACACCATATATTTT
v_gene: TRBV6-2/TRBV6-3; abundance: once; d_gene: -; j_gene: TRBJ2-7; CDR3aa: CASNPSPTVYKQYF; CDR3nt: TGTGCCAGCAACCCATCGCCGACAGTTTATAAGCAGTACTTC
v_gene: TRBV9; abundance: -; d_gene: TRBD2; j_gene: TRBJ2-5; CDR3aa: CASSVGLAGETQYF; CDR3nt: TGTGCCAGCAGCGTAGGACTAGCCGGGGAGACCCAGTACTTC
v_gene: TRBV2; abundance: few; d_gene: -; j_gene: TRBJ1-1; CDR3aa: CASTDRRNTEAFF; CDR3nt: TGTGCCAGCACCGACAGGCGGAACACTGAAGCTTTCTTT
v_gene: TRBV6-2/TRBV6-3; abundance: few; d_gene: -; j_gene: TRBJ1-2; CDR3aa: CASSPGNSNYGYTF; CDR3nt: TGTGCCAGCAGTCCCGGTAATTCTAACTATGGCTACACCTTC
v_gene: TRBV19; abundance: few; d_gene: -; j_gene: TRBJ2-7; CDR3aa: CASSIEQYYEQYF; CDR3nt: TGTGCCAGTAGTATAGAACAGTACTACGAGCAGTACTTC
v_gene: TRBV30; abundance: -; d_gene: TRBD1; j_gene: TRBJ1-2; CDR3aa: CAWSVGSGTGGANGYTF; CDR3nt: TGTGCCTGGAGTGTTGGCTCCGGGACAGGGGGTGCGAATGGCTACACCTTC
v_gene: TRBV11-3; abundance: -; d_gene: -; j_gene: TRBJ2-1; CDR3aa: CASSLVGFNEQFF; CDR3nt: TGTGCCAGCAGCTTAGTCGGGTTTAATGAGCAGTTCTTC
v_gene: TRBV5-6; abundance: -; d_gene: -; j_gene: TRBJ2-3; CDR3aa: CASSLSTGRTDTQYF; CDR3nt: TGTGCCAGCAGCCTATCGACAGGGAGGACAGATACGCAGTATTTT
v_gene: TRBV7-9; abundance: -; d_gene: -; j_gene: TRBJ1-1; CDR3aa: CASSSTTGVTEAFF; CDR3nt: TGTGCCAGCAGCTCCACCACGGGGGTCACTGAAGCTTTCTTT
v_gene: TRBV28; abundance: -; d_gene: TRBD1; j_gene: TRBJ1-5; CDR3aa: CASSRRQGKHF; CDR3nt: TGTGCCAGCAGTCGGCGACAGGGTAAGCATTTT
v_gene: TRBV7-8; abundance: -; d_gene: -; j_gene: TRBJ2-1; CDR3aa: CASSRYRELQFF; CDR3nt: TGTGCCAGCAGCCGCTACAGGGAGCTACAGTTCTTC
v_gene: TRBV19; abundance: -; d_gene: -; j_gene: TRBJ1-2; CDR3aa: CASNVGARSYGYTF; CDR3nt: TGTGCCAGTAATGTGGGGGCGCGAAGCTATGGCTACACCTTC